This TCR beta chain appears in the sequencing data of a study of blood T cell repertoires in COVID-19. V shed 0 bases, J shed 2 bases, and the junction held 5 bases outside the gene matches. Germline CDR1 and CDR2: MNHEY and SVGAGI. There are 16 residues in the CDR3. This clone was seen only a few times. TCRdb keeps only in-frame clones here, not all; method: immunoSEQ multiplex PCR. The sample has around 130,000 clones; around 84% are singletons. The sample was peripheral blood. This clonotype was sampled from a woman of 80 years or more with acute or convalescent COVID-19. The chain links TRBV6-5 to TRBJ2-7, with 9 positions matching TRBD1. The CDR3 nucleotides are TGTGCCAGCAGTTACTCGACGGGACAGGGAGCCTACGAGCAGTACTTC. Translated, it gives CASSYSTGQGAYEQYF.